The 25 T cell receptor beta chains below were found in one sample sequenced in a study of blood T cells in healthy people across ages. The second PCR ran roughly 7 to 12 cycles with a sample-barcoded 5' primer and J-beta primers. TCRdb independently ran MiXCR on the 5' RACE reads; one entry per CDR3 protein. The sample shows 1.5 million to 2 million distinct CDR3 sequences, 49% of them seen only once. The sample consisted of blood. Receptors originate from a woman in her thirties or forties in good health.

The rearrangement links TRBV6-5 to TRBJ2-1, with a weak D call TRBD2 (5 bases). Trimming stripped 5 bases from V and 4 bases from J, with 15 bases between. The CDR3 totals 15 residues. Germline lookup yields CDR1 MNHEY and CDR2 SVGAGI. CDR3 region: CASSPETTVYNEQFF. CDR3 bases: TGTGCCAGCAGTCCCGAGACTACGGTTTACAATGAGCAGTTCTTC.

This clonotype has more than one count but fewer than ten. The chain links TRBV20-1 to TRBJ2-1; D is unclear. CDR3 length: 14 residues. V was cut by 6 bases and J by 0 bases, with 12 bases left in between. CDR1 and CDR2 from the germline V gene are DFQATT and SNEGSKA (reference sequence). The chain's CDR3 is CSASDRSSYNEQFF. CDR3 DNA sequence: TGCAGTGCCAGTGACCGGAGCTCCTACAATGAGCAGTTCTTC.

The chain has TRBV6-6 and TRBJ1-2; possible D gene TRBD1, 5 bases. V lost 2 bases to trimming and J lost 4 bases, with 14 bases between them. From germline, CDR1 is MNHNY and CDR2 SVGAGI (reference sequence). The CDR3 sequence is 15 residues long. The CDR3 DNA reads as TGTGCCAGCAGTTACGGGCCAGGGCGTGGCTATGGCTACACCTTC. Translated, it gives CASSYGPGRGYGYTF.

This chain uses TRBV4-1 with TRBJ2-5; 8 positions agree with TRBD2. The CDR3 is 15 amino acids. Germline V gives CDR1 MGHRA, CDR2 YSYEKL. Trimming at V came to 6 bases and at J to 2 bases, leaving 8 bases not matched to a gene. The CDR3 nucleotides are TGCGCCAGCAGTGTACCTACTAGCGGACAAGAGACCCAGTACTTC. It encodes CASSVPTSGQETQYF.

This rearrangement joins TRBV29-1 to TRBJ2-4, with a possible D match to TRBD1 (5 bases). The assigned J gene may be wrong: the sequence end matches TRBJ2-7 better. This CDR3 is built from 15 residues. Germline V gene lookup returns CDR1 SQVTM and CDR2 ANQGSEA. This chain's CDR3 is CSVVLVYRSPYEQYF. As DNA, the CDR3 is TGCAGCGTTGTTTTGGTGTACAGGAGCCCCTACGAGCAGTACTTC.

In the case of this clonotype: Sequence at one end of the junction differs from germline and may be a read error. The chain has TRBV6-6 and TRBJ1-2; 10 positions match TRBD1. The CDR3 is 16 residues long. CDR1 MNHNY and CDR2 SVGAGI come from the germline V gene (reference sequence). In DNA, the CDR3 is TGTGCCGGCAGTTACTCCGGGGGACAGGGGTTGAAGGGCTACACCTTC. It yields the protein CAGSYSGGQGLKGYTF.

This clonotype was observed a few times. The rearrangement uses TRBV20-1 and TRBJ2-4; tentative D call: TRBD1 (6 bases). Germline values: CDR1 DFQATT, CDR2 SNEGSKA (reference sequence). CDR3 length: 14 amino acids. Deletions cut 5 bases from V and 3 bases from J, with 14 bases between. CDR3 in DNA: TGCAGTGCTCGCAGGGGCAGGATCAAAAACATTCAGTACTTC. It yields the protein CSARRGRIKNIQYF.

In its sample, this clonotype was seen a few times. The V and J genes are TRBV6-2 or TRBV6-3 and TRBJ2-7, with D unresolved. In germline, CDR1 is MNHEY, CDR2 SVGEGT. CDR3 length: 13 residues. Trimming shortened V by 8 bases and J by 3 bases, and 14 bases separated the two germline ends. The CDR3 DNA follows: TGTGCCAGCGTTCGGCGAGAGCTCTACGAGCAGTACTTC. It specifies CASVRRELYEQYF.

This clonotype appeared a single time. The chain links TRBV20-1 to TRBJ2-1, with 8 nucleotides matching TRBD2. Per germline, CDR1 DFQATT and CDR2 SNEGSKA (reference sequence). This CDR3 has 15 residues. J lost 2 bases, V lost 6 bases, and 9 bases had no gene match. The CDR3 loop is CSAVGAGLAYNEQFF. CDR3 bases: TGCAGTGCCGTGGGAGCGGGACTAGCCTACAATGAGCAGTTCTTC.

The V call is TRBV28, the J call TRBJ1-1; D possibly corresponds to TRBD1 (5 bases). This CDR3 is 13 amino acids long. V was shortened by 6 bases and J by 3 bases, with 11 bases between the two germline ends. Germline V gene data show CDR1 as MDHEN and CDR2 as SYDVKM. The CDR3 reads CASSLTEHTEAFF. The CDR3 coding sequence is TGTGCCAGCAGCTTGACAGAACACACTGAAGCTTTCTTT.

Notes on this clonotype: It may be a read error: a sequence one base away is much more abundant. The chain employs TRBV10-3 and TRBJ2-5; D is uncertain. The germline V gene encodes CDR1 ENHRY and CDR2 SYGVKD. Trimming cost V 6 bases and J 1 base, with 9 bases left between them. This CDR3 comprises 13 residues. CDR3 sequence reads: CAISPESQETQYF. For the CDR3, the DNA is TGTGCCATCAGCCCCGAGTCCCAAGAGACCCAGTACTTC.

The J gene is TRBJ2-1, the V gene TRBV20-1, with D possibly TRBD1 on 6 matching bases. V was trimmed by 6 bases and J by 0 bases, leaving 12 bases between them. Looked up from germline, CDR1 is DFQATT and CDR2 is SNEGSKA (reference sequence). The CDR3 has 14 amino acids. CDR3 sequence: CSALDRPSYNEQFF. The DNA for the CDR3 is TGCAGTGCGTTAGACAGGCCCTCCTACAATGAGCAGTTCTTC.

This clonotype occurred a few times. This chain links TRBV5-1 with TRBJ2-5; D remains unclear. The end of the DNA aligns better with TRBJ2-7, so the J call may be wrong. Looked up from germline, CDR1 is SGHRS and CDR2 is YFSETQ. The length of the CDR3 is 13 residues. DNA for the CDR3: TGCGCCAGCAGCTTGGATCTGGGAACCGAGCAGTACTTC. Its translation: CASSLDLGTEQYF.

Here the CDR3 DNA reads TGTGCCAGCAGCCAAGATCTCTTAACTGGGGCCAACGTCCTGACTTTC. This gives the protein CASSQDLLTGANVLTF. V usage is TRBV3-1 and J usage is TRBJ2-6; D is uncertain. Per germline, CDR1 LGHDT and CDR2 YNNKEL (reference sequence). The CDR3 runs 16 residues. V lost 0 bases and J 2 bases, leaving 8 bases between the germline ends. The whole variable domain, remainder taken from reference TRBV3-1 and TRBJ2-6, is DTAVSQTPKYLVTQMGNDKSIKCEQNLGHDTMYWYKQDSKKFLKIMFSYNNKELIINETVPNRFSPKSPDKAHLNLHINSLELGDSAVYFCASSQDLLTGANVLTFGAGSRLTVL.

The V gene is TRBV25-1, the J gene TRBJ2-7; TRBD1 agrees at 9 bases. The CDR3 consists of 16 residues. Germline V gives CDR1 MGHDK, CDR2 SYGVNS. With V trimmed by 5 bases and J by 2 bases, 10 bases remained unmatched. The CDR3 loop reads CASSHRDRGSPYEQYF. DNA of the CDR3: TGTGCCAGCAGTCATAGAGACAGGGGGTCGCCCTACGAGCAGTACTTC.

This clonotype was seen only a few times. The chain links TRBV4-1 to TRBJ2-5; TRBD1 aligns across 8 bases. This CDR3 comprises 16 residues. Germline assignment: CDR1 MGHRA and CDR2 YSYEKL. V lost 2 bases and J lost 4; bases outside the gene matches: 9. CDR3 protein: CASSQLLRGRRETQYF. The CDR3 nucleotides are TGCGCCAGCAGCCAACTACTCAGGGGGCGTCGAGAGACCCAGTACTTC.

This clonotype was counted between two and nine times. V and J are TRBV27 and TRBJ2-1; possible D gene TRBD2, 6 bases. CDR3 length equals 14 residues. Germline values: CDR1 MNHEY, CDR2 SMNVEV (reference sequence). Trimming pared 5 bases from V and 8 bases from J, leaving 16 bases between. The CDR3 sequence is CASSAHSGGDEQFF. The CDR3 bases are TGTGCCAGCAGTGCCCACAGCGGAGGGGATGAGCAGTTCTTC.

This clonotype was counted ten times or more. The V and J genes are TRBV29-1 and TRBJ2-7; the D is unclear. With 0 bases removed from V and 1 base from J, the gap between germline ends came to 7 bases. Germline CDR1 SQVTM, CDR2 ANQGSEA. The CDR3 is 13 residues long. CDR3 in DNA: TGCAGCGTTGAAGACTTCAAATCCTACGAGCAGTACTTC. Its translation: CSVEDFKSYEQYF.

V usage is TRBV5-1 and J usage is TRBJ2-7; TRBD2 matches at 7 bases. Germline V gene data show CDR1 as SGHRS and CDR2 as YFSETQ. Trimming took 3 bases from V and 3 from J; bases not matched to a gene: 9. The CDR3 extends over 15 amino acids. CDR3 amino acids: CASSSIAGGSYEQYF. CDR3 nucleotide sequence: TGCGCCAGCAGCTCGATAGCGGGCGGGAGCTACGAGCAGTACTTC.

The chain recombines TRBV7-2 with TRBJ2-3, with D hard to call. This CDR3 comprises 15 residues. Deletions cut 5 bases from V and 6 bases from J, with 18 bases between. From germline, CDR1 is SGHTA and CDR2 FQGNSA. The CDR3 reads CASSPRSGKWDTQYF. The CDR3 DNA reads TGTGCCAGCAGCCCCCGGTCTGGGAAGTGGGATACGCAGTATTTT.

The chain couples TRBV3-1 to TRBJ2-7; no firm D call. The CDR3 covers 12 residues. The germline V gene encodes CDR1 LGHDT and CDR2 YNNKEL (reference sequence). The V end lost 3 bases, the J end lost 4 bases, and 7 bases lay between the germline ends. The chain's CDR3 is CASSQNPYEQYF. CDR3 in DNA: TGTGCCAGCAGCCAGAACCCGTACGAGCAGTACTTC.

This chain connects TRBV13 to TRBJ2-3, with 12 bases fitting TRBD2. The CDR3 has 16 amino acids. With V trimmed by 7 bases and J by 5 bases, 10 bases remained unmatched. Germline assignment: CDR1 PRHDT and CDR2 FYEKMQ (reference sequence). The CDR3 nucleotides are TGTGCCAGCAACCCCCTAGCGGGGGGGTCAAGAGATACGCAGTATTTT. Its protein product is CASNPLAGGSRDTQYF. Together with reference TRBV13 and TRBJ2-3, the CDR3 gives the full variable domain: AAGVIQSPRHLIKEKRETATLKCYPIPRHDTVYWYQQGPGQDPQFLISFYEKMQSDKGSIPDRFSAQQFSDYHSELNMSSLELGDSALYFCASNPLAGGSRDTQYFGPGTRLTVL.

This chain links TRBV4-3 with TRBJ2-3; TRBD2 is a possible D gene (6 bases). CDR1 and CDR2 from the germline V gene are LGHNA and YSLEER. This CDR3 has 15 amino acids. The V and J ends lost 0 bases and 9 bases respectively, with 16 bases between them. The CDR3 loop is CASSQEPAGSGTQYF. CDR3 nucleotide sequence: TGCGCCAGCAGCCAAGAACCCGCGGGGTCTGGCACGCAGTATTTT.

The chain is built from TRBV7-2 and TRBJ2-3, with TRBD1 matching 7 bases. The germline CDR1 and CDR2 sequences are SGHTA and FQGNSA. V lost 5 bases and J lost 2; bases outside the gene matches: 10. This CDR3 contains 16 residues. The DNA of the CDR3 is TGTGCCAGCAGCATCGGACAGGACCTATACACAGATACGCAGTATTTT. It specifies CASSIGQDLYTDTQYF.

The chain links TRBV3-1 to TRBJ2-1, with 8 bases matching TRBD1. The CDR3 is 16 amino acids. Unmatched junction bases numbered 10, after V lost 3 bases and J lost 6 bases. The germline CDR1 and CDR2 sequences are LGHDT and YNNKEL (reference sequence). The CDR3 region is CASSHMTATGANEQFF. The DNA of the CDR3 is TGTGCCAGCAGCCATATGACGGCGACAGGGGCCAATGAGCAGTTCTTC.